The entry that follows covers one T cell receptor beta chain sequence. The data were obtained in a study of blood T cell repertoires in COVID-19. Looking at the study overall: Sites in the United States, Italy and Spain provided acute and convalescent COVID-19 samples.

The study counted Cohort 3 donors as recovered given two negative PCRs, clearance, or symptom resolution. Only in-frame clones appear in the TCRdb table, and some are missing; sequencing was by immunoSEQ multiplex PCR. The sample yields about 370,000 clones, roughly nine tenths seen once. J was trimmed by 1 base and V by 3 bases; bases with no gene match: 9. CDR1 is SGDLS, CDR2 YYNGEE, per germline. The CDR3 has 16 amino acids. The material sequenced was PBMCs or T cells enriched from blood (not recorded which). The chain joins TRBV9 to TRBJ2-7; 8 bases align to TRBD1. The origin of this receptor is a man between 18 and 35 years old who had recovered from COVID-19. CDR3 amino acids: CASSGQTGQASYEQYF. In nucleotides, the CDR3 is TGTGCCAGCAGCGGACAAACGGGACAGGCTTCCTACGAGCAGTACTTC.